This is a list of T cell receptor beta chains from one sample in a study of early stage breast cancer tumors. Data came from immunoSEQ multiplex PCR; TCRdb stores just in-frame clones and leaves some out. The sample comprises about 36,000 clones, 70% to 85% of which are singletons, and roughly 7.4% rests with the top ten. Sequencing was done on a sample of blood. The receptors derive from a person in their sixties with breast cancer. The CDR3 runs from the conserved cysteine through the conserved F or W. Fields, in order: V gene, clone size, D gene, J gene, CDR3 protein, CDR3 DNA. A D gene is named only where the DNA matches it firmly. Clone size is shown for a subset of rows, as once, few, many or a class of expanded clone.

TRBV5-1,.,.,TRBJ2-6,CASSRLSGANVLTF,TGCGCCAGCAGCAGACTCTCTGGGGCCAACGTCCTGACTTTC
TRBV2,.,.,TRBJ2-7,CASREAVDSSYEQYF,TGTGCCAGCAGGGAGGCCGTGGACAGCTCCTACGAGCAGTACTTC
TRBV19,.,.,TRBJ1-1,CASTRDAGKNTEAFF,TGTGCCAGTACCAGGGACGCTGGGAAGAACACTGAAGCTTTCTTT
TRBV27,.,.,TRBJ1-5,CASSFGAYQPQHF,TGTGCCAGCAGTTTCGGGGCTTATCAGCCCCAGCATTTT
TRBV28,.,TRBD1,TRBJ1-2,CASSSIRGQGYGYTF,TGTGCCAGCAGTTCCATCAGGGGGCAGGGCTATGGCTACACCTTC
TRBV28,.,TRBD2,TRBJ2-2,CASTSGTRELFF,TGTGCCAGCACCAGCGGGACCCGGGAGCTGTTTTTT
TRBV20-1,few,.,TRBJ2-2,CSAPPRGELFF,TGCAGTGCCCCACCCCGCGGGGAGCTGTTTTTT
TRBV5-4,.,.,TRBJ2-1,CASSSPDTRGNEQFF,TGTGCCAGCAGCTCACCCGACACCCGCGGGAATGAGCAGTTCTTC
TRBV4-2,.,TRBD2,TRBJ2-1,CASSHPGTSGGNEQFF,TGTGCCAGCAGCCATCCCGGGACTAGCGGGGGGAATGAGCAGTTCTTC
TRBV7-9,.,.,TRBJ1-2,CASSLGQFYGYTF,TGTGCCAGCAGCTTAGGGCAGTTCTATGGCTACACCTTC
TRBV18,.,.,TRBJ2-7,CASSPRQDSFLSEQYF,TGTGCCAGCTCACCAAGGCAGGATAGCTTTTTATCCGAGCAGTACTTC
TRBV9,.,TRBD2,TRBJ2-7,CASSVEGGLGYEQYF,TGTGCCAGCAGCGTAGAGGGAGGGTTGGGCTACGAGCAGTACTTC
TRBV12-5,.,.,TRBJ2-5,CASGLFGETQYF,TGTGCTAGTGGTTTGTTTGGTGAGACCCAGTACTTC
TRBV27,.,TRBD2,TRBJ2-5,CASSTSGGPPTQYF,TGTGCCAGCAGCACTAGCGGGGGCCCGCCGACCCAGTACTTC
TRBV5-1,few,TRBD1,TRBJ1-6,CASSFWTGEFSPLHF,TGCGCCAGCAGCTTTTGGACAGGGGAGTTTTCACCCCTCCACTTT
TRBV29-1,.,TRBD1,TRBJ1-6,CSVGTGGSSPLHF,TGCAGCGTAGGGACAGGGGGTTCTTCACCCCTCCACTTT
TRBV7-8,.,.,TRBJ2-2,CASSLVVVSGELFF,TGTGCCAGCAGCTTAGTGGTAGTCTCCGGGGAGCTGTTTTTT
TRBV5-6,.,.,TRBJ2-7,CASSHWATYEQYF,TGTGCCAGCAGCCACTGGGCTACCTACGAGCAGTACTTC
TRBV5-6,.,.,TRBJ2-7,CASSLGDLYSYEQYF,TGTGCCAGCAGCTTGGGGGACTTATACTCCTACGAGCAGTACTTC
TRBV4-1,.,.,TRBJ1-2,CASSQQERVSLLGYTF,TGCGCCAGCAGCCAACAGGAGCGGGTCTCTCTTCTTGGCTACACCTTC
TRBV7-2,few,.,TRBJ2-3,CASSSRDTQYF,TGTGCCAGCAGCTCCCGAGATACGCAGTATTTT
TRBV4-2,.,.,TRBJ2-7,CASSQEGPYEQYF,TGTGCCAGCAGCCAAGAGGGCCCCTACGAGCAGTACTTC
TRBV27,.,TRBD1,TRBJ2-1,CASSLWRGQGGNEQFF,TGTGCCAGCAGTTTATGGAGGGGACAGGGAGGCAATGAGCAGTTCTTC
TRBV5-3,.,.,TRBJ1-5,CARSLAGRGQPQHF,TGTGCCAGAAGCTTGGCCGGACGGGGACAGCCCCAGCATTTT
TRBV29-1,.,.,TRBJ2-5,CSSGTATQETQYF,TGCAGCAGCGGTACAGCCACTCAAGAGACCCAGTACTTC
TRBV28,once,.,TRBJ1-3,CASSSNGGRSVNTIYF,TGTGCCAGCAGCTCCAACGGGGGGCGTTCGGTGAACACCATATATTTT
TRBV28,.,.,TRBJ2-6,CASSLFGSSGANVLTF,TGTGCCAGCAGTTTATTCGGGAGCTCTGGGGCCAACGTCCTGACTTTC
TRBV4-1,.,.,TRBJ2-3,CASSQDGTPVTDTQYF,TGCGCCAGCAGCCAAGACGGGACGCCAGTCACAGATACGCAGTATTTT
TRBV5-1,.,.,TRBJ2-6,CASSPREQSAGANVLTF,TGCGCCAGCAGCCCCCGCGAGCAGAGCGCCGGGGCCAACGTCCTGACTTTC
TRBV7-2,.,.,TRBJ1-5,CASSHGGPQHF,TGTGCCAGCAGCCACGGTGGGCCCCAGCATTTT
TRBV28,.,TRBD1,TRBJ1-5,CASGFLGGRRDQPQHF,TGTGCCAGCGGATTTCTAGGGGGCAGGAGGGATCAGCCCCAGCATTTT
TRBV5-5,.,.,TRBJ2-3,CASSLAASDTQYF,TGTGCCAGCAGCTTGGCAGCGAGTGATACGCAGTATTTT
TRBV5-8,.,.,TRBJ1-2,CASSFSGLLGYTF,TGTGCCAGCAGCTTTTCTGGACTGCTTGGCTACACCTTC
TRBV19,once,TRBD2,TRBJ2-3,CASSSPSGGPPQWDTQYF,TGTGCCAGTAGTAGTCCTAGCGGGGGCCCGCCCCAATGGGATACGCAGTATTTT